These T cell receptor beta chains were read from a single sample in a study of blood T cell repertoires in COVID-19. Assay: immunoSEQ multiplex PCR; the TCRdb copy retains only in-frame clones and omits some. Among about 220,000 clones listed, 84% were seen once. Sequenced input: PBMCs or T cells enriched from blood (not recorded which). The receptors shown here come from a woman aged 40 to 50 who had recovered from COVID-19. Both conserved end residues are part of each CDR3. D genes are given only for firm matches.

d_call	v_call	j_call	cdr3_aa
.	TRBV30	TRBJ2-7	CAWSSIGSGHEQYF
.	TRBV7-2	TRBJ2-5	CASSLGAGGRETQYF
.	TRBV5-1	TRBJ2-1	CASSFNGKVGYNEQFF
.	TRBV7-3	TRBJ2-1	CASSFSLVTYNEQFF
TRBD2	TRBV14	TRBJ2-5	CASSLFAGVQETQYF
TRBD2	TRBV9	TRBJ2-2	CASSVRTSGRNTGELFF
.	TRBV5-6	TRBJ2-1	CASSFTSGNEQFF
TRBD1	TRBV7-2	TRBJ1-2	CASSPGTEYGYTF
TRBD1	TRBV5-1	TRBJ2-7	CASSPDRGPYEQYF
TRBD2	TRBV6-2/TRBV6-3	TRBJ2-2	CASSSSLAGGPTGELFF
TRBD1	TRBV19	TRBJ1-6	CASSMTDRGASYNSPLHF
TRBD1	TRBV5-6	TRBJ2-7	CASSFPGGYEQYF
.	TRBV2	TRBJ1-5	CASCRDLQPQHF
.	TRBV6-4	TRBJ2-1	CASSESPGAYNEQFF
.	TRBV2	TRBJ1-1	CASSPDSYTEAFF
.	TRBV7-9	TRBJ2-6	CASSLDSSPGANVLTF
.	TRBV27	TRBJ1-5	CASSLSPYNQPQHF
TRBD1	TRBV25-1	TRBJ1-2	CASSKTGGLGYTF
.	TRBV10-1	TRBJ2-3	CASAPALGARTDTQYF
.	TRBV19	TRBJ1-5	CASSDKQGGNQPQHF
.	TRBV27	TRBJ1-1	CASSLLARINTEAFF
TRBD2	TRBV3-1/TRBV3-2	TRBJ2-1	CASSQDGGGPYNEQFF
.	TRBV19	TRBJ1-5	CASRDQENSNQPQHF
.	TRBV7-2	TRBJ1-2	CASSLADRAGGYTF
TRBD2	TRBV11-2	TRBJ2-7	CASSSGLAGGPFSYEQYF
TRBD1	TRBV6-6	TRBJ1-5	CASSKNRGGNQPQHF
.	TRBV2	TRBJ1-1	CASEREGGTEAFF
.	TRBV2	TRBJ2-5	CASSSNLAETQYF
TRBD1	TRBV2	TRBJ2-5	CASTRDRVYQETQYF
TRBD1	TRBV18	TRBJ2-7	CASSPPPGTGMGEQYF
TRBD1	TRBV5-4	TRBJ2-7	CASSSKTGERSYEQYF
.	TRBV12-3/TRBV12-4	TRBJ2-3	CASSLRQADTQYF